A single sample gave rise to the 16 T cell receptor beta chains below, sequenced in a study of T cells in Graves' hyperthyroidism and ophthalmopathy. TCR beta CDR3 regions were amplified from RNA. HTBI primers were the set used in a first-round RT-PCR of the TCR CDR3. TCRdb reanalysed the multiplex PCR reads using MiXCR and keeps one entry per CDR3 protein. This table holds 50,000 to 75,000 distinct CDR3 sequences, about 50% found once. Sequences were obtained from blood. The source of these receptors is a woman aged 25 to 45 with Graves' ophthalmopathy.

Only one count was recorded for this clonotype. This sequence joins TRBV10-3 and TRBJ2-7; D may be TRBD1 (6 bases). V shed 6 bases and J shed 5 bases, with 11 bases lying between them. The CDR3 covers 12 residues. Germline loops: CDR1 ENHRY, CDR2 SYGVKD. The CDR3 nucleotides are TGTGCCATCAGACCCCGGACAGACGAGCAGTACTTC. Residues: CAIRPRTDEQYF.

This clonotype came up many times. This chain uses TRBV5-1 with TRBJ1-1; 7 bases align to TRBD1. After removal of 3 bases from V and 0 bases from J, the junction contained 5 bases not matched to a gene. Per germline, CDR1 SGHRS and CDR2 YFSETQ. CDR3 size: 15 residues. CDR3 region: CASSSEGAVNTEAFF. Here the CDR3 DNA reads TGCGCCAGCAGCTCGGAGGGGGCGGTGAACACTGAAGCTTTCTTT.

This clonotype has only a few counts. This chain joins TRBV28 and TRBJ1-2; tentatively, D is TRBD1 (5 bases). V lost 6 bases and J 4 bases, leaving 15 bases between the germline ends. This CDR3 contains 14 residues. CDR1 is MDHEN and CDR2 is SYDVKM in the germline V gene. The CDR3 loop reads CASSQRGVSYGYTF. The CDR3 DNA reads TGTGCCAGCAGCCAGCGGGGGGTGAGCTATGGCTACACCTTC.

In its sample, this clonotype was seen a few times. This chain links TRBV18 with TRBJ1-1, with D perhaps matching TRBD1 (5 bases). This CDR3 is 13 amino acids long. The V gene's germline CDR1 is KGHSH and CDR2 LQKENI. The V gene lost 4 bases and the J gene lost 1 base, with 7 bases spanning the gap. The CDR3 here is CASSLQANTEAFF. The CDR3, as DNA: TGTGCCAGCTCACTACAGGCGAACACTGAAGCTTTCTTT.

V usage is TRBV2 and J usage is TRBJ2-3, with TRBD2 matching over 7 bases. The CDR3 length is 16 residues. J was trimmed by 5 bases and V by 0 bases; bases with no gene match: 8. From germline, CDR1 is SNHLY and CDR2 FYNNEI. The CDR3 DNA is TGTGCCAGCAGTGAAGCTACCAGCGGGGTGGGAGATACGCAGTATTTT. As protein: CASSEATSGVGDTQYF. Full variable domain (rest looked up from reference TRBV2 and TRBJ2-3): EPEVTQTPSHQVTQMGQEVILRCVPISNHLYFYWYRQILGQKVEFLVSFYNNEISEKSEIFDDQFSVERPDGSNFTLKIRSTKLEDSAMYFCASSEATSGVGDTQYFGPGTRLTVL.

This clonotype appeared once. The rearrangement uses TRBV7-3 and TRBJ2-5; D gene unclear. Deletions cut 6 bases from V and 5 bases from J, with 13 bases between. The germline V gene has CDR1 SGHTA and CDR2 FQGTGA. This CDR3 region has 13 residues. Here the CDR3 DNA reads TGTGCCAGCAGGGCGGACGGTGGGGAGACCCAGTACTTC. Translation gives CASRADGGETQYF.

The chain employs TRBV2 and TRBJ2-7; D is possibly TRBD1 (6 bases). Trimming removed 4 bases at V and 9 bases at J, with 7 bases between. The CDR3 consists of 10 residues. In germline, CDR1 is SNHLY, CDR2 FYNNEI. Written as DNA, the CDR3 is TGTGCCAGCAGTGGAGGGGGGCAGTACTTC. Residues: CASSGGGQYF.

This clonotype was detected ten times or more. The V gene is TRBV4-1, the J gene TRBJ1-4; no reliable D call. V dropped 3 bases and J dropped 11 bases, with 22 bases sitting between them. The CDR3 covers 16 residues. CDR1 MGHRA and CDR2 YSYEKL come from the germline V gene. CDR3 bases: TGCGCCAGCAGCCAGGTTTTAAGGGTAATGAGCGTGAAACTGTTTTTT. Protein sequence: CASSQVLRVMSVKLFF.

This clonotype was detected many times. The V gene is TRBV28, the J gene TRBJ2-7; TRBD1 matches 9 bases. Germline CDR1 reads MDHEN; CDR2 reads SYDVKM. CDR3 size: 15 residues. Trimming removed 1 base from V and 5 bases from J; junction bases left unmatched: 6. CDR3 region: CASSLLGQGFDEQYF. CDR3 nucleotides: TGTGCCAGCAGTTTATTGGGACAGGGTTTCGACGAGCAGTACTTC.

As for this clonotype: The junction departs from germline at one end; a sequencing error may be responsible. The V and J genes are TRBV7-7 and TRBJ2-1; 15 bases align to TRBD2. Germline V gives CDR1 SSHAT, CDR2 FNYEAQ (reference sequence). The CDR3 is made up of 15 amino acids. The CDR3 nucleotides are TGTGCTAGCAGCTTAACGGGACTAGCGGGAGGAGAGCAGTTCTTC. This translates into CASSLTGLAGGEQFF. Using reference TRBV7-7 and TRBJ2-1 for the parts outside the CDR3, the full variable domain is GAGVSQSPRYKVTKRGQDVTLRCDPISSHATLYWYQQALGQGPEFLTYFNYEAQPDKSGLPSDRFSAERPEGSISTLTIQRTEQRDSAMYRCASSLTGLAGGEQFFGPGTRLTVL.

The table lists this clonotype with a count of one. This may arise from a read error, as a much more abundant clone is one base away. This rearrangement joins TRBV10-3 to TRBJ2-1, with D perhaps TRBD2 (6 bases). Germline assignment: CDR1 ENHRY and CDR2 SYGVKD. The CDR3 sequence is 13 residues long. Here the CDR3 reads CASSLGLYNEQLF. CDR3 DNA sequence: TGTGCCAGCAGCCTGGGACTCTACAATGAGCAGCTCTTC.

The chain has TRBV20-1 and TRBJ2-1; D is perhaps TRBD1 (6 bases). CDR1 is DFQATT and CDR2 is SNEGSKA in the germline V gene (reference sequence). The CDR3 runs to 13 residues. Trimming removed 2 bases from V and 13 bases from J, with 18 bases in between. CDR3 coding DNA: TGCAGTGCTAGATACTCCTACAGGGAAATACAGTTCTTC. Translation: CSARYSYREIQFF.

This clonotype was counted many times. V gene TRBV29-1 combines with J gene TRBJ2-5; the D gene is possibly TRBD2 (6 bases). Trimming left V 6 bases short and J 2 bases short, with 10 bases between. The CDR3 length is 12 residues. CDR1 and CDR2 from the germline V gene are SQVTM and ANQGSEA. The CDR3 region has the DNA TGCAGCGTCCGGGAGTCACAAGAGACCCAGTACTTC. This codes for CSVRESQETQYF.

This clonotype appeared many times. V usage is TRBV7-9 and J usage is TRBJ1-2, with D perhaps TRBD1 (5 bases). V dropped 2 bases and J dropped 3 bases, with 13 bases sitting between them. This CDR3 comprises 15 residues. Germline-derived CDR1 and CDR2 are SEHNR and FQNEAQ (reference sequence). The CDR3 here is CASSLTASGHYGYTF. In nucleotides, the CDR3 is TGTGCCAGCAGCTTAACCGCCTCGGGGCACTATGGCTACACCTTC.

This clonotype was seen repeatedly, ten times or more. V and J are TRBV6-5 and TRBJ1-4, with a possible D match to TRBD1 (6 bases). CDR1 and CDR2 from the germline V gene are MNHEY and SVGAGI. The CDR3 extends over 18 amino acids. Trimming stripped 0 bases from V and 1 base from J, with 15 bases between. The CDR3 coding sequence is TGTGCCAGCAGTTACTCGAAGGGGGGGTATGGAACTAATGAAAAACTGTTTTTT. Its translation is CASSYSKGGYGTNEKLFF.

The chain couples TRBV28 to TRBJ2-7; no definite D call. Germline V gene sequence: CDR1 MDHEN, CDR2 SYDVKM. The CDR3 runs 16 residues. The V and J ends lost 3 bases and 2 bases respectively, with 17 bases between them. This CDR3 is CASSLVKPVGPYEQYF. The CDR3 coding sequence is TGTGCCAGCAGTTTGGTGAAACCAGTAGGACCCTACGAGCAGTACTTC.